Below, one T cell receptor (beta chain) is given with its context. This record comes from a study of cytomegalovirus exposure and HLA in healthy donors. The method was immunoSEQ multiplex PCR; TCRdb's version includes in-frame clones alone and lacks a portion of them. The profile shows 200,000 to 250,000 clones, approximately 88% of them singletons. The germline V gene has CDR1 LNHDA and CDR2 SQIVND (reference sequence). V gave up 6 bases and J gave up 6 bases; unmatched junction bases: 9. The CDR3 runs to 14 residues. The sequencing input was PBMCs. The receptor was derived from a young woman in good health and CMV-seropositive. J is TRBJ2-7 and V is TRBV19; 9 bases are a match to TRBD2. CDR3 sequence: CASRTSGEPGEQYF. CDR3 nucleotides: TGTGCCAGTAGGACTAGCGGAGAACCGGGCGAGCAGTACTTC.